These T cell receptor beta chains were read from a single sample in a study of T cell repertoires in cytomegalovirus infection. MiXCR was run by TCRdb on the reads, yielding one entry per CDR3 protein. The sample holds some 350,000 distinct CDR3 sequences; about 32% are singletons and the top ten take roughly 14%. What these receptors recognize is not known. The material was cultured PBMCs, obtained from culture after CMV antigen stimulation. These receptors all stem from a human donor in good health (CMV status not recorded). Some clones in this sample may be carry-over from other donors' samples. The CDR3 runs from the conserved cysteine through the conserved F or W. Fields, in order: J gene, V gene, clone size, D gene, CDR3 DNA, CDR3 protein. A D gene is named only where the DNA matches it firmly. Clone size is shown for a subset of rows, as once, few, many or a class of expanded clone.

j_call: TRBJ2-1
v_call: TRBV6-2/TRBV6-3
clone_size: few
d_call: TRBD1
cdr3_nt: TGTGCCAGCAGTTACGGTGACAGGGTTATCAATGAGCAGTTCTTC
cdr3_aa: CASSYGDRVINEQFF

j_call: TRBJ1-1
v_call: TRBV5-1
clone_size: once
d_call: -
cdr3_nt: TGCGCCAGCAGCTTGGCCGCCCGGTCTGGAGCTTTCTTT
cdr3_aa: CASSLAARSGAFF

j_call: TRBJ2-7
v_call: TRBV7-9
clone_size: few
d_call: -
cdr3_nt: TGTGCCAGCAGCCCCCTCATAGACTACGAGCAGTACTTC
cdr3_aa: CASSPLIDYEQYF

j_call: TRBJ1-1
v_call: TRBV27
clone_size: -
d_call: -
cdr3_nt: TGTGCCAGCAGTATCAGGGAGAGGGGCACTGAAGCTTTCTTT
cdr3_aa: CASSIRERGTEAFF

j_call: TRBJ2-7
v_call: TRBV7-2
clone_size: many
d_call: -
cdr3_nt: TGTGCCAGCAGCAGCGACTCCACACGATCTTACGAGCAGTACTTC
cdr3_aa: CASSSDSTRSYEQYF

j_call: TRBJ2-1
v_call: TRBV7-2
clone_size: many
d_call: -
cdr3_nt: TGTGCCAGCAGCTTAGCGAACGGGGTTGAGCAGTTCTTC
cdr3_aa: CASSLANGVEQFF

j_call: TRBJ2-1
v_call: TRBV12-3/TRBV12-4
clone_size: -
d_call: -
cdr3_nt: TGTGCCAGCAGTTCCACTGACCGGAATGAGCAGTTCTTC
cdr3_aa: CASSSTDRNEQFF

j_call: TRBJ2-2
v_call: TRBV29-1
clone_size: -
d_call: TRBD2
cdr3_nt: TGCAGCGTTCGTGATCTAGCGGGAGGGCCGGGGGAGCTGTTTTTT
cdr3_aa: CSVRDLAGGPGELFF

j_call: TRBJ2-5
v_call: TRBV10-3
clone_size: -
d_call: -
cdr3_nt: TGTGCCATCAGTGCTAGGGACCAGGAGACCCAGTACTTC
cdr3_aa: CAISARDQETQYF

j_call: TRBJ2-4
v_call: TRBV28
clone_size: once
d_call: -
cdr3_nt: TGTGCCAGCAGTTCCTACAGATTAAATATAAACATTCAGTACTTC
cdr3_aa: CASSSYRLNINIQYF

j_call: TRBJ2-5
v_call: TRBV7-2
clone_size: -
d_call: -
cdr3_nt: TGTGCCAGCAGCTTGGGGGGACGGGGAGCGGCGAGCGGGTACTTC
cdr3_aa: CASSLGGRGAASGYF

j_call: TRBJ2-3
v_call: TRBV7-2
clone_size: many
d_call: -
cdr3_nt: TGTGCCAGCAGCCTTTATGCTAGGGGAACTAGCACAGATACGCAGTATTTT
cdr3_aa: CASSLYARGTSTDTQYF

j_call: TRBJ1-6
v_call: TRBV27
clone_size: -
d_call: TRBD1
cdr3_nt: TGTGCCAGCAGTTTACTCGGGACAGGGTATCGAAAGTGGAATTCACCCCTCCACTTT
cdr3_aa: CASSLLGTGYRKWNSPLHF

j_call: TRBJ2-7
v_call: TRBV6-5
clone_size: -
d_call: TRBD2
cdr3_nt: TGTGCCAGCAGTTACTCATGGACTAGCGGATTCTACGAGCAGTACTTC
cdr3_aa: CASSYSWTSGFYEQYF

j_call: TRBJ2-1
v_call: TRBV11-2
clone_size: -
d_call: -
cdr3_nt: TGTGCCAGCAGCTTAAGGTTTGAGCAGTTCTTC
cdr3_aa: CASSLRFEQFF

j_call: TRBJ2-3
v_call: TRBV11-1
clone_size: few
d_call: TRBD2
cdr3_nt: TGTGCCAGCAGCTTAGGGTTGCGGGAGGGCACAGATACGCAGTATTTT
cdr3_aa: CASSLGLREGTDTQYF

j_call: TRBJ1-5
v_call: TRBV7-2
clone_size: many
d_call: -
cdr3_nt: TGTGCCAGCAGCCCCCATGGGATTAGCAATCAGCCCCAGCATTTT
cdr3_aa: CASSPHGISNQPQHF

j_call: TRBJ2-2
v_call: TRBV12-3/TRBV12-4
clone_size: few
d_call: TRBD2
cdr3_nt: TGTGCCAGCAGTCCCCTTGGCGGGAGTGACACCGGGGAGCTGTTTTTT
cdr3_aa: CASSPLGGSDTGELFF

j_call: TRBJ1-1
v_call: TRBV7-6
clone_size: -
d_call: -
cdr3_nt: TGTGCCAGCAGCTTACCCCCCATGAACACTGAAGCTTTCTTT
cdr3_aa: CASSLPPMNTEAFF

j_call: TRBJ2-2
v_call: TRBV7-8
clone_size: -
d_call: -
cdr3_nt: TGTGCCAGCAGCCAAGTGTCCGCCGGGGAGCTGTTTTTT
cdr3_aa: CASSQVSAGELFF

j_call: TRBJ2-7
v_call: TRBV28
clone_size: -
d_call: -
cdr3_nt: TGTGCCAGCAGTACGGACAGTGTCTACGAGCAGTACTTC
cdr3_aa: CASSTDSVYEQYF

j_call: TRBJ2-4
v_call: TRBV19
clone_size: once
d_call: TRBD2
cdr3_nt: TGTGCCAGTAGTATAGATTCCCTAGCGGGAGGGCCCCTAACCAAAAACATTCAGTACTTC
cdr3_aa: CASSIDSLAGGPLTKNIQYF

j_call: TRBJ2-1
v_call: TRBV7-9
clone_size: -
d_call: TRBD1
cdr3_nt: TGTGCCAGCAGCCCCAGGGGGCGCGACAATGAGCAGTTCTTC
cdr3_aa: CASSPRGRDNEQFF

j_call: TRBJ1-4
v_call: TRBV7-2
clone_size: -
d_call: -
cdr3_nt: TGTGCCAGCAGCTCTAGACAGGATAATGAAAAACTGTTTTTT
cdr3_aa: CASSSRQDNEKLFF

j_call: TRBJ2-1
v_call: TRBV7-2
clone_size: -
d_call: -
cdr3_nt: TGTGCCAGCAGTTCCGCTAGCGCGAGCTACAATGAGCAGTTCTTC
cdr3_aa: CASSSASASYNEQFF

j_call: TRBJ1-2
v_call: TRBV6-5
clone_size: few
d_call: -
cdr3_nt: TGTGCCAGCACCCCCTCTTTGGGATACTCCTATGGCTACACCTTC
cdr3_aa: CASTPSLGYSYGYTF

j_call: TRBJ1-2
v_call: TRBV4-3
clone_size: -
d_call: -
cdr3_nt: TGCGCCAGCAGCCAAGACCAGGCCATCAACTATGGCTACACCTTC
cdr3_aa: CASSQDQAINYGYTF

j_call: TRBJ2-6
v_call: TRBV19
clone_size: many
d_call: -
cdr3_nt: TGTGCCAGTAGTACCGGGAGCACGTCTGGGGCCAACGTCCTGACTTTC
cdr3_aa: CASSTGSTSGANVLTF

j_call: TRBJ2-3
v_call: TRBV7-2
clone_size: -
d_call: -
cdr3_nt: TGTGCCAGCAGCTTAGACTATACTAGCACAGATACGCAGTATTTT
cdr3_aa: CASSLDYTSTDTQYF

j_call: TRBJ1-3
v_call: TRBV4-3
clone_size: -
d_call: -
cdr3_nt: TGCGCCAGCAGCCAAGATTGGAACGCTCCCTCTGGAAACACCATATATTTT
cdr3_aa: CASSQDWNAPSGNTIYF

j_call: TRBJ2-7
v_call: TRBV7-6
clone_size: many
d_call: -
cdr3_nt: TGTGCCAGCAGCTTAGATATAAGGGACGAGCAGTACTTC
cdr3_aa: CASSLDIRDEQYF

j_call: TRBJ2-5
v_call: TRBV24-1
clone_size: -
d_call: -
cdr3_nt: TGTGCCACCAGTGGCAGGGGAGTGTCAGAGACCCAGTACTTC
cdr3_aa: CATSGRGVSETQYF

j_call: TRBJ2-3
v_call: TRBV14
clone_size: -
d_call: -
cdr3_nt: TGTGCCAGCAGACGAAGCGGGAGCACAGATACGCAGTATTTT
cdr3_aa: CASRRSGSTDTQYF

j_call: TRBJ2-3
v_call: TRBV20-1
clone_size: -
d_call: TRBD2
cdr3_nt: TGCAGTGCTACGGGACTAGCGGGAGGGCCGAATACGCAGTATTTT
cdr3_aa: CSATGLAGGPNTQYF

j_call: TRBJ2-6
v_call: TRBV27
clone_size: -
d_call: TRBD1
cdr3_nt: TGTGCCACCCGAGACAGGGACATACCTGGGGCCAACGTCCTGACTTTC
cdr3_aa: CATRDRDIPGANVLTF

j_call: TRBJ1-2
v_call: TRBV6-2/TRBV6-3
clone_size: -
d_call: -
cdr3_nt: TGTGCCAGCAGCAAGGACGGTTCAAACTATGGCTACACCTTC
cdr3_aa: CASSKDGSNYGYTF

j_call: TRBJ2-5
v_call: TRBV5-4
clone_size: -
d_call: -
cdr3_nt: TGTGCCAGCAGCTTGGTGGGGAGCGGCCGGGAGACCCAGTACTTC
cdr3_aa: CASSLVGSGRETQYF

j_call: TRBJ2-5
v_call: TRBV7-8
clone_size: many
d_call: TRBD2
cdr3_nt: TGTGCCAGCAACATCGTAGCGGGGAGAGAAGAGACCCAGTACTTC
cdr3_aa: CASNIVAGREETQYF

j_call: TRBJ2-3
v_call: TRBV7-9
clone_size: many
d_call: TRBD1
cdr3_nt: TGTGCCAGCAGCATTGCCACAGGGGGCACAGATACGCAGTATTTT
cdr3_aa: CASSIATGGTDTQYF

j_call: TRBJ2-3
v_call: TRBV6-5
clone_size: few
d_call: TRBD2
cdr3_nt: TGTGCCAGCAGTTACTCCGGCGGGAGGAAAGATACGCAGTATTTT
cdr3_aa: CASSYSGGRKDTQYF

j_call: TRBJ1-2
v_call: TRBV29-1
clone_size: -
d_call: -
cdr3_nt: TGCAGCGTTGAAGCGGTTACTTCCTATGGCTACACCTTC
cdr3_aa: CSVEAVTSYGYTF

j_call: TRBJ1-3
v_call: TRBV7-2
clone_size: few
d_call: -
cdr3_nt: TGTGCCAGCAGCTTAGCGCAGGCGTCCGCGGGAAACACCATATATTTT
cdr3_aa: CASSLAQASAGNTIYF

j_call: TRBJ1-2
v_call: TRBV7-2
clone_size: many
d_call: -
cdr3_nt: TGTGCCAGCACCCAGAGAGGTCAGACCAACTATGGCTACACCTTC
cdr3_aa: CASTQRGQTNYGYTF

j_call: TRBJ2-1
v_call: TRBV6-1
clone_size: -
d_call: TRBD2
cdr3_nt: TGTGCCAGCAGGGCGGGAGGTCCCTACAATGAGCAGTTCTTC
cdr3_aa: CASRAGGPYNEQFF

j_call: TRBJ2-1
v_call: TRBV7-2
clone_size: few
d_call: -
cdr3_nt: TGTGCCAGCAGCTCGCAGGGGGGAGCGGGAAACCATGAGCAGTTCTTC
cdr3_aa: CASSSQGGAGNHEQFF